The 10 T cell receptor beta chains below all came from one sample that was sequenced in a study of vaccination effects on CD4 cells after COVID-19. The repertoire was sequenced with immunoSEQ multiplex PCR; TCRdb's copy has only in-frame clones and lacks some. The sample yields tens of thousands of clones, about 70% seen once. What these receptors recognize is not known. Antigen-specific CD4+ T cells were first expanded with viral peptide pools by the ViraFEST assay and only then sequenced. Once cultured for approximately 10 days, the cells underwent separation to obtain CD4+ T cells. No vaccinee had earlier SARS-CoV-2 infection, and nucleocapsid antibodies were negative. The sample consisted of CD4+ T cells from PBMCs cultured with HCoV-NL63 spike peptides, taken before COVID-19 vaccination. Every receptor here comes from a human donor who received a COVID-19 vaccine.

The rearrangement links TRBV5-8 to TRBJ2-7; TRBD2 matches 14 bases. The germline V gene has CDR1 SGHTS and CDR2 YDEGEE. Trimming at V came to 4 bases and at J to 6 bases, leaving 6 bases not matched to a gene. CDR3 length equals 15 residues. The CDR3, as DNA: TGTGCCAGCAGCAGGACTAGCGGGGGGACGTCCGAGCAGTACGTC. It encodes CASSRTSGGTSEQYV.

The CDR3 DNA follows: TGTGCCAGCAGTGAAACCACATTGATTAAGAACACTGAAGCTTTCTTT. Translation gives CASSETTLIKNTEAFF. The chain employs TRBV2 and TRBJ1-1; no reliable D call. CDR3 length equals 16 residues. The V end lost 2 bases, the J end lost 1 base, and 14 bases lay between the germline ends. CDR1 and CDR2 from the germline V gene are SNHLY and FYNNEI.

The rearrangement joins TRBV5-5 to TRBJ2-1, with D perhaps TRBD2 (7 bases). V lost 4 bases, J lost 9 bases, and 29 bases lay in between. Germline V CDR1 and CDR2: SGHKS, YYEKEE (reference sequence). The CDR3 consists of 18 residues. The CDR3 loop is CASSTTGRLAERPFEQFF. CDR3 DNA sequence: TGTGCCAGCAGCACGACAGGAAGGCTAGCGGAGCGCCCGTTTGAGCAGTTCTTC. Full variable domain (outside the CDR3, taken from reference TRBV5-5 and TRBJ2-1): DAGVTQSPTHLIKTRGQQVTLRCSPISGHKSVSWYQQVLGQGPQFIFQYYEKEERGRGNFPDRFSARQFPNYSSELNVNALLLGDSALYLCASSTTGRLAERPFEQFFGPGTRLTVL.

This chain joins TRBV20-1 and TRBJ2-2; D gene uncertain. The CDR3 has 11 amino acids. Germline V gives CDR1 DFQATT, CDR2 SNEGSKA (reference sequence). V was pared by 4 bases and J by 4 bases, with 4 bases between. CDR3 sequence: CSAMSTGELFF. The DNA of the CDR3 is TGCAGTGCTATGAGCACCGGGGAGCTGTTTTTT.

In its sample, this clone was seen once. The genes are TRBV5-1 and TRBJ2-6; D perhaps matches TRBD2 (5 bases). Deletions cut 2 bases from V and 2 bases from J, with 26 bases between. This CDR3 is built from 21 residues. Germline CDR1 is SGHRS and CDR2 is YFSETQ. CDR3 amino acids: CASSFTLLEAPGIAGANVLTF. As DNA, the CDR3 is TGCGCCAGCAGCTTCACCCTGCTCGAGGCTCCCGGGATTGCTGGGGCCAACGTCCTGACTTTC.

The J gene is TRBJ1-6, the V gene TRBV18, with a weak D call TRBD1 (5 bases). The ends were cut back, 2 bases at V and 8 bases at J, with 7 bases in the middle. The CDR3 totals 13 residues. Germline V gives CDR1 KGHSH, CDR2 LQKENI. This CDR3 is CASSPVGDSPLHF. In DNA, the CDR3 is TGTGCCAGCTCACCAGTGGGGGATTCACCCCTCCACTTT.

This chain uses TRBV5-5 with TRBJ1-1, with D tentatively TRBD1 (5 bases). The V and J ends lost 5 bases and 5 bases respectively, with 13 bases between them. The CDR3 totals 13 residues. Germline assignment: CDR1 SGHKS and CDR2 YYEKEE (reference sequence). DNA of the CDR3: TGTGCCAGCAGTTTAATTCAGGGAACTGAAGCTTTCTTT. Encoded protein: CASSLIQGTEAFF.

There are a few counts of this clone. The chain has TRBV6-5 and TRBJ1-2; TRBD1 matches 9 bases. The V gene's germline CDR1 is MNHEY and CDR2 SVGAGI. The CDR3 covers 15 residues. The junction had 15 bases not matched to a gene; V was cut back by 8 bases and J by 8 bases. The CDR3 DNA follows: TGTGCCAGCGGCCGTAGGGACAGGGAAAGGGGCGGCTACACCTTC. It encodes CASGRRDRERGGYTF.

This sequence joins TRBV5-1 and TRBJ2-1; possible D gene TRBD2, 6 bases. The V gene's germline CDR1 is SGHRS and CDR2 YFSETQ. The CDR3 has 21 amino acids. V lost 2 bases and J 0 bases, leaving 27 bases between the germline ends. The chain's CDR3 is CASSLPQSGTPRSSSYNEQFF. In nucleotides, the CDR3 is TGCGCCAGCAGCTTACCACAATCTGGGACTCCTCGATCGAGCTCCTACAATGAGCAGTTCTTC.

This clone appeared a few times. The chain uses TRBV5-4 and TRBJ1-2; 9 positions agree with TRBD1. Germline CDR1 reads SGHNT; CDR2 reads YYREEE (reference sequence). With V trimmed by 0 bases and J by 5 bases, 8 bases remained unmatched. The CDR3 is 16 residues long. Here the CDR3 DNA reads TGTGCCAGCAGCTTGGCGCCCTCGGACAGGGGTTATGGCTACACCTTC. Its protein product is CASSLAPSDRGYGYTF.